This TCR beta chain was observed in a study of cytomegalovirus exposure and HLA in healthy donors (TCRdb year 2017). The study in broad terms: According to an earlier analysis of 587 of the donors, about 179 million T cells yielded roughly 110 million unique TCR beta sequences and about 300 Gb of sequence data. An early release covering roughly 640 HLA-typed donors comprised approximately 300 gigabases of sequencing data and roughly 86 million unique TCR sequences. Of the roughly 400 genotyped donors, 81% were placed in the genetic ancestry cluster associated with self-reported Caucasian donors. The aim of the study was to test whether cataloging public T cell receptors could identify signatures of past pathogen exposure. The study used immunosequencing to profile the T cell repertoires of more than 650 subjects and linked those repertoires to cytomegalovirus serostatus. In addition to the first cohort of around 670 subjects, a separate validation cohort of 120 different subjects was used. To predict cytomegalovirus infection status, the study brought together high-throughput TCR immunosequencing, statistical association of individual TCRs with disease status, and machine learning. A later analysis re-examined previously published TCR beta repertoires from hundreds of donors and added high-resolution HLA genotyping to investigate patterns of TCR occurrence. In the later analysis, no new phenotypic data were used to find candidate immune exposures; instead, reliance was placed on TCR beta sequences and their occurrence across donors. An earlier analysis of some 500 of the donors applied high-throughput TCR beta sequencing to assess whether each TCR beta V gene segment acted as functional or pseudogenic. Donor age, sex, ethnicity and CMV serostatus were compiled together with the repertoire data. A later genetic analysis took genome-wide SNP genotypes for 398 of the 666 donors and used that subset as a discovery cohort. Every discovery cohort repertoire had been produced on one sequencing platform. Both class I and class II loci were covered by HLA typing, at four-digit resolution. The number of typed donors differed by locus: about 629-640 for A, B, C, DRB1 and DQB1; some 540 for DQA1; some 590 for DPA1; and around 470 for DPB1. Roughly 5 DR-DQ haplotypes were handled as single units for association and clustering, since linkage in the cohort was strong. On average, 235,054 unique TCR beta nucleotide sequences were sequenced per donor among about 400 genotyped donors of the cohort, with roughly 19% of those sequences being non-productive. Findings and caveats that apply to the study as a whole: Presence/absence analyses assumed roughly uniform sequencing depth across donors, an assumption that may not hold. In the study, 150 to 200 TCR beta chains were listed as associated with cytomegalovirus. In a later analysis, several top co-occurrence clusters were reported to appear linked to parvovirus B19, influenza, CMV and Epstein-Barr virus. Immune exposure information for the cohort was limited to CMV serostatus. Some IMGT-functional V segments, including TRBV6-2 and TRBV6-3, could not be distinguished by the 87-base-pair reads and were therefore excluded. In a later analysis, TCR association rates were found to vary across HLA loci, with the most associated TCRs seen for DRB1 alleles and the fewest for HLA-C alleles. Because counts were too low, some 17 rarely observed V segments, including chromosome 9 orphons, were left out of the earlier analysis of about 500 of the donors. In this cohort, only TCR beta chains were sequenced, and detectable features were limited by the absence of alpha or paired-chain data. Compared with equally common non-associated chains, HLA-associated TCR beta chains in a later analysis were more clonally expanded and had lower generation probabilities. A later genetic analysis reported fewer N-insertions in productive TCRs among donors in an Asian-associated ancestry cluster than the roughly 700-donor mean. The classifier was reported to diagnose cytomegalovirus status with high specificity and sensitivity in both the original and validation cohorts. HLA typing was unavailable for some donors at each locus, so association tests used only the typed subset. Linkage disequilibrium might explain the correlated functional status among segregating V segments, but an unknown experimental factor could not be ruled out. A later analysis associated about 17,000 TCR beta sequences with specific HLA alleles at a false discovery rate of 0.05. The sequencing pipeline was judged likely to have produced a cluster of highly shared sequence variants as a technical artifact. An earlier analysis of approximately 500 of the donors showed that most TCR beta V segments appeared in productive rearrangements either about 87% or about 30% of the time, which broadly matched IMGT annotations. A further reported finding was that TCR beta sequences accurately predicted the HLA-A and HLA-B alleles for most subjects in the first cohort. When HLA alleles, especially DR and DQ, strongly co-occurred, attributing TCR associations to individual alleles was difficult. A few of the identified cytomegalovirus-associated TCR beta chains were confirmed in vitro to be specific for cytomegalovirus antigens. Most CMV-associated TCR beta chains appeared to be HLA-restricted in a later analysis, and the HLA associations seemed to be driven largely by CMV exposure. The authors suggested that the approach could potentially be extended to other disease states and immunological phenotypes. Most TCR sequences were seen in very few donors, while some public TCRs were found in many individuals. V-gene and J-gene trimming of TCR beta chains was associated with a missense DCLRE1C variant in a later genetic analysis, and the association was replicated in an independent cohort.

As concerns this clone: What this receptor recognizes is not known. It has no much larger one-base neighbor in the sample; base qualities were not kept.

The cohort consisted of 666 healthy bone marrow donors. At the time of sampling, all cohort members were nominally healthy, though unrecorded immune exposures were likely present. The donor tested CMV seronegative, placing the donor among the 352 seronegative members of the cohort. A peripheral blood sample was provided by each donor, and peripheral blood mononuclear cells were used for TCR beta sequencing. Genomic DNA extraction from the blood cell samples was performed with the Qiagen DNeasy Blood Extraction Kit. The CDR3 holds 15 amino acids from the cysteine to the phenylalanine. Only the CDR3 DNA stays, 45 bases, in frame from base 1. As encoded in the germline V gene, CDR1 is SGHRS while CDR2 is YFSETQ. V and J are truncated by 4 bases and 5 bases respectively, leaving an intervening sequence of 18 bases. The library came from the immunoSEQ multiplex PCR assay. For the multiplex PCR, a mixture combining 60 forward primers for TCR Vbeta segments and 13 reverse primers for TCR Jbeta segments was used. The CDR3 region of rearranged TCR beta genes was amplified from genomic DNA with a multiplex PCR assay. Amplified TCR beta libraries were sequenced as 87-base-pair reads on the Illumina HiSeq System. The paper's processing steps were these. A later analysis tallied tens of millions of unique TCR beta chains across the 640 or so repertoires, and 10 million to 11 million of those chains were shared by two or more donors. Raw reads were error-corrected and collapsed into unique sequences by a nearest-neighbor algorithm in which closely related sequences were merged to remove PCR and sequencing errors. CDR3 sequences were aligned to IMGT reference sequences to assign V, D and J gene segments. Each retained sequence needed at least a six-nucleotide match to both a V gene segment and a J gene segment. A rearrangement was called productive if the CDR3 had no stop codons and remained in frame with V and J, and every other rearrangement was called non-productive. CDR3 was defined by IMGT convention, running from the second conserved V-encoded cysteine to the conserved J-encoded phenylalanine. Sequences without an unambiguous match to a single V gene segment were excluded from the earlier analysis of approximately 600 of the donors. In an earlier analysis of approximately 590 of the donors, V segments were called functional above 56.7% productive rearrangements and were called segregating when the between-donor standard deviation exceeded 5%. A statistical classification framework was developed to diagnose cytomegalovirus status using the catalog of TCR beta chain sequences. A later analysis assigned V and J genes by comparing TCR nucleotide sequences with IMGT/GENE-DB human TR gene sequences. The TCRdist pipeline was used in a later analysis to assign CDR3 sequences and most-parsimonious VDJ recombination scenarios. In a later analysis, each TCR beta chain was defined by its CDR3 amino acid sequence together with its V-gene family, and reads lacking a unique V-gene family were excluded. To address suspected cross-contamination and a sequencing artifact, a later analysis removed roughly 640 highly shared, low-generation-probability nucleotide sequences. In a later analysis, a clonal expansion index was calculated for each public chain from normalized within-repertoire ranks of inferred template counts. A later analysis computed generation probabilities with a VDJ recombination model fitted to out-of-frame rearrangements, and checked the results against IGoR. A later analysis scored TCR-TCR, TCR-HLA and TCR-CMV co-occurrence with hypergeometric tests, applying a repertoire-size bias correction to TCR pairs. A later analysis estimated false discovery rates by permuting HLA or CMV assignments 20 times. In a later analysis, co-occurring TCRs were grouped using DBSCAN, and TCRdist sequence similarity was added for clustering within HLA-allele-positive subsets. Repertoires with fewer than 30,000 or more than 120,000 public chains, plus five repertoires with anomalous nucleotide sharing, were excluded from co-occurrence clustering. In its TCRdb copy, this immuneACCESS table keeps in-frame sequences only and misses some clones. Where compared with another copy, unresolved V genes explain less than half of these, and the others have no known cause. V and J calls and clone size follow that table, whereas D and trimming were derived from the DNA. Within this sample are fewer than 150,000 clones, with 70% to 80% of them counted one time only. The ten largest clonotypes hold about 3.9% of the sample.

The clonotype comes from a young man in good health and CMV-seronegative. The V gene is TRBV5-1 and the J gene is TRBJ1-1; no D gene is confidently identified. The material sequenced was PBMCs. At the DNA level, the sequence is TGCGCCAGCAGCCCCTCTACAGTTGTAGGAACTGAAGCTTTCTTT. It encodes CASSPSTVVGTEAFF.